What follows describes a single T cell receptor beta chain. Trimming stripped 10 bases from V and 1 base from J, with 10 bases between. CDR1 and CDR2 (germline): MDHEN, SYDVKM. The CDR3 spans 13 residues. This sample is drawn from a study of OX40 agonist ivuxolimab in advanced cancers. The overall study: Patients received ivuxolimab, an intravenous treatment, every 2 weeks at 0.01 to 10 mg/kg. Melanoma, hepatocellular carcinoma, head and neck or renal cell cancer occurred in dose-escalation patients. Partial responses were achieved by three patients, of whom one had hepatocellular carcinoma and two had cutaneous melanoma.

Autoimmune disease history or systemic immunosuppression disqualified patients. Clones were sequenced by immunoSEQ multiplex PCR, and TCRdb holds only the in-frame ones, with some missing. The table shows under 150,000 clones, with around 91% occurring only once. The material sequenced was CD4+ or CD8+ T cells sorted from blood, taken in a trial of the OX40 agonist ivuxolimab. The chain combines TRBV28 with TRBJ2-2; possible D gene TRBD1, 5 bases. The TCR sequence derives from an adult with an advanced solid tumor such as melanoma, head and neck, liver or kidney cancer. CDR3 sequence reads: CAILDKNTGELFF. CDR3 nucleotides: TGTGCCATCTTGGACAAGAACACCGGGGAGCTGTTTTTT.